This T cell receptor (beta chain) derives from a study of early T cells in non-severe SARS-CoV-2 infection (dated by TCRdb to about 2021). General notes on the study: Bulk RNA from unsorted whole blood was used for TCR sequencing, so alpha and beta chains could not be paired. General findings and caveats noted by the study authors: VDJdb matching was skewed toward anti-spike CD8 responses and likely underestimated virus-specific expansions, missing private and CD4 specificities.

This clonotype was observed many times. No cognate antigen has been identified for it. There are no base qualities to consult, and no much larger clone falls within one base. Deletion took 6 bases off V and 6 bases off J, with a span of 12 bases between the germline ends. Spanning cysteine to phenylalanine, the CDR3 consists of 12 amino acids. Just the 36-base CDR3 DNA is kept, in frame starting at base 1. From a lookup of the germline V gene (reference sequence), CDR1 and CDR2 are MNHNY and SVGAGI. A case-control design nested within a healthcare worker cohort in London, UK, was used, with weekly nasopharyngeal swab PCR tests and blood sampling performed. Healthcare workers were enrolled in the week of the UK lockdown, from 23 to 31 March 2020, and were followed every week for up to 16 weeks. Library method: 5' RACE. TCRdb names NextSeq 500 as the instrument used. The TCR library protocol attached unique molecular identifiers to individual cDNA molecules to correct for sequencing error and PCR bias. Both TCR alpha and beta chains were sequenced, and tight co-correlation was observed between alpha and beta sequence abundances in each sample. Turning to the authors' computational methods: Decombinator V4 was used to annotate TCR sequences for V gene, J gene and CDR3. TCRs were defined as expanded if a significant change between any two time points was detected under a Poisson model with p below 0.0001. TCR abundances were normalised to the total number of TCRs sequenced in each sample and reported as counts per million. TRAV1-2 paired with TRAJ12, TRAJ20 or TRAJ33 defined MAIT TCRs, while TRAV10 paired with TRAJ18 defined iNKT TCRs. VDJdb, accessed 1 November 2021, was searched for CMV, EBV and SARS-CoV-2 annotated TCRs, excluding TCRs annotated for multiple antigens. The public reads were quality trimmed at Q25 with fastp and then assembled into clones with MiXCR by TCRdb, keeping productive beta chains. Rows are unified per CDR3 protein, each entry keeping the most common DNA and genes. These V and J calls are TCRdb output, not the study's own analysis. The sample table holds 90,000 to 120,000 distinct CDR3 sequences, of which approximately 12% were seen once. Of the sample, roughly 8% is held by the ten largest clones.

Sequenced sample: whole blood. The chain employs TRBV6-6 and TRBJ2-7; TRBD1 is perhaps the D gene, given 5 matching bases. This clonotype was obtained from an adult who was a healthcare worker with PCR-confirmed SARS-CoV-2 infection or an uninfected control (not recorded which). The CDR3 is CASRPTGSEQYF. The DNA sequence follows: TGTGCCAGCAGGCCTACAGGATCCGAGCAGTACTTC.